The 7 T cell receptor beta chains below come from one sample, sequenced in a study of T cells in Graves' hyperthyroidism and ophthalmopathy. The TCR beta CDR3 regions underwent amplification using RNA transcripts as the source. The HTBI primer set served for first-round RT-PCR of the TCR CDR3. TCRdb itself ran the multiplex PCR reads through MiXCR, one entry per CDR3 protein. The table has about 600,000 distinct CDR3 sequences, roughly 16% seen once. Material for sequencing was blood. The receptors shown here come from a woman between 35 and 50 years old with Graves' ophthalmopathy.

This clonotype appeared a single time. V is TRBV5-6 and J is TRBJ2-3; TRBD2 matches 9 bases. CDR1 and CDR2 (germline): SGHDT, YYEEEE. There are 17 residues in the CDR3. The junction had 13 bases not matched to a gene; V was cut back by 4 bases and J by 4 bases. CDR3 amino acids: CASSPRWAGGISDTQYF. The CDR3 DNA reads TGTGCCAGCAGCCCAAGATGGGCGGGAGGGATTTCAGATACGCAGTATTTT. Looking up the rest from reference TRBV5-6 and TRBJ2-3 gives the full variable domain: DAGVTQSPTHLIKTRGQQVTLRCSPKSGHDTVSWYQQALGQGPQFIFQYYEEEERQRGNFPDRFSGHQFPNYSSELNVNALLLGDSALYLCASSPRWAGGISDTQYFGPGTRLTVL.

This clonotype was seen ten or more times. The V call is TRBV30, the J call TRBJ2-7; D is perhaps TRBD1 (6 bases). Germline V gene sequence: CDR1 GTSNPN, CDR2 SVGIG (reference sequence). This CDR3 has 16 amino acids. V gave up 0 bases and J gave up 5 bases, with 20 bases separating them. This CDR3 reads CAWSVGVQGRSDEQYF. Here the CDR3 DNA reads TGTGCCTGGAGTGTAGGTGTCCAGGGGCGGTCGGACGAGCAGTACTTC.

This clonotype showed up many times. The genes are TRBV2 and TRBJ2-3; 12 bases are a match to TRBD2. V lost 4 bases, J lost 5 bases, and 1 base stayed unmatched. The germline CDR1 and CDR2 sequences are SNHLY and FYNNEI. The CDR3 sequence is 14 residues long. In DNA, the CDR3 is TGTGCCAGCAGTGGGGGACTAGCGGGAGATACGCAGTATTTT. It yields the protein CASSGGLAGDTQYF.

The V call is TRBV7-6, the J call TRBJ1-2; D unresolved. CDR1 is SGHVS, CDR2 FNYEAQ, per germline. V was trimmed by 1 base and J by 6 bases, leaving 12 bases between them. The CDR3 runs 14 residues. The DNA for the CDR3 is TGTGCCAGCAGCTTAGAGGGAGGACTCGATGGCTACACCTTC. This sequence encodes CASSLEGGLDGYTF.

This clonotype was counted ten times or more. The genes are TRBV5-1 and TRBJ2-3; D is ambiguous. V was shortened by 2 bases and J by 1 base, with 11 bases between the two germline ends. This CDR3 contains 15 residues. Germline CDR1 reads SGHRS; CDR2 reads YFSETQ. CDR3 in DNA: TGCGCCAGCAGCTTAAATCTCCTCCGCACAGATACGCAGTATTTT. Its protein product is CASSLNLLRTDTQYF.

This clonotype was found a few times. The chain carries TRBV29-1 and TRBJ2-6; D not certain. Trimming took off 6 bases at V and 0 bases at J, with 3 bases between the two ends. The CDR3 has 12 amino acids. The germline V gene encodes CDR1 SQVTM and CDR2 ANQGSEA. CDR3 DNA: TGCAGCGTGATCTCTGGGGCCAACGTCCTGACTTTC. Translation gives CSVISGANVLTF.

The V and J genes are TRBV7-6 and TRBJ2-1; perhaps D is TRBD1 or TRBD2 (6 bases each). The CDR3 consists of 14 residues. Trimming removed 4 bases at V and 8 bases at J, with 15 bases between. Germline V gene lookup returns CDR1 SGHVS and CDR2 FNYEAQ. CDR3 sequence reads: CASSSGTGADEQFF. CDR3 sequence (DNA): TGTGCCAGCAGCTCCGGGACGGGGGCCGATGAGCAGTTCTTC.